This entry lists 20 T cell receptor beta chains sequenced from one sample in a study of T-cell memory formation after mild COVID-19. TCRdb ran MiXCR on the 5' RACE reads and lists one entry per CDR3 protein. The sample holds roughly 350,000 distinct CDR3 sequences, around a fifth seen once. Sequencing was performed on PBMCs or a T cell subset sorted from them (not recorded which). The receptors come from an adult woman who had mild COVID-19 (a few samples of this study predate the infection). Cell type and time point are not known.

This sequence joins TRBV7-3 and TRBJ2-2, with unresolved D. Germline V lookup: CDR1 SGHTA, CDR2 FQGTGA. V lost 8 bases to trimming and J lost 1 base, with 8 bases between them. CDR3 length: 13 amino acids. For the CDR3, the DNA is TGTGCCAGCGGGATTGGGAACACCGGGGAGCTGTTTTTT. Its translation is CASGIGNTGELFF. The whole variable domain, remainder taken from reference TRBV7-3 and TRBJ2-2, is GAGVSQTPSNKVTEKGKYVELRCDPISGHTALYWYRQSLGQGPEFLIYFQGTGAADDSGLPNDRFFAVRPEGSVSTLKIQRTERGDSAVYLCASGIGNTGELFFGEGSRLTVL.

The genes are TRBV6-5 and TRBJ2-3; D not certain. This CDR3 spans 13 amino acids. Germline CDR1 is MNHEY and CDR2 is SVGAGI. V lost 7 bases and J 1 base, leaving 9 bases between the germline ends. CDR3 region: CASNNYGTDTQYF. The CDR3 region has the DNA TGTGCCAGCAACAACTACGGCACAGATACGCAGTATTTT.

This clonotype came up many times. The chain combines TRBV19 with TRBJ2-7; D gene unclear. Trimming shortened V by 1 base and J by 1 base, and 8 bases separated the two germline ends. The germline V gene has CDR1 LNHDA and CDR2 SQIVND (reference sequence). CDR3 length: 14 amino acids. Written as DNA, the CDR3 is TGTGCCAGTAGTATAGCGGCCCCGTCCTACGAGCAGTACTTC. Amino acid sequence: CASSIAAPSYEQYF.

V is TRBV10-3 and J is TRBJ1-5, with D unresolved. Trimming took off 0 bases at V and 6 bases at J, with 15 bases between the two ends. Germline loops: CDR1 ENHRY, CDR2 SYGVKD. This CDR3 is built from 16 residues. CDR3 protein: CAISESSPGSGQPQHF. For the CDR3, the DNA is TGTGCCATCAGTGAGTCGTCACCGGGGTCCGGTCAGCCCCAGCATTTT.

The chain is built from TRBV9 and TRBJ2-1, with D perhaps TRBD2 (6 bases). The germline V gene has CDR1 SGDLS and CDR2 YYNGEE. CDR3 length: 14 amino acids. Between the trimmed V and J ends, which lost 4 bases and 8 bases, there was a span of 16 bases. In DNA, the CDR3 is TGTGCCAGCAGCTCCGGAACCGGGACTCATGAGCAGTTCTTC. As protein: CASSSGTGTHEQFF.

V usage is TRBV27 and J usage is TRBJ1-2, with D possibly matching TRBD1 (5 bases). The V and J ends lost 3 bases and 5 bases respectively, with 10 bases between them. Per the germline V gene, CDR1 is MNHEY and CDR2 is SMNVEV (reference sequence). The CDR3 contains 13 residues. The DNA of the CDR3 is TGTGCCAGCAGTTTCGGGGACCGATATGGCTACACCTTC. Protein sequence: CASSFGDRYGYTF.

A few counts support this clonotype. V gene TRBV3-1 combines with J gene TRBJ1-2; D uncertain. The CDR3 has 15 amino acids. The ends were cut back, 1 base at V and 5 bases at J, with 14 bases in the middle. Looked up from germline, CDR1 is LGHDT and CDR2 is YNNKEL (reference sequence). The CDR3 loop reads CASSQGGLRGYGYTF. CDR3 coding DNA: TGTGCCAGCAGCCAAGGAGGACTTCGGGGATATGGCTACACCTTC.

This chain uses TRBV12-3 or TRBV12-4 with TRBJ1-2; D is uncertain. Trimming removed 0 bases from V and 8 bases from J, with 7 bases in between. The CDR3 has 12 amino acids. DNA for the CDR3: TGTGCCAGCAGTTTAGCAGGGCGAGGCTACACCTTC. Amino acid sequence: CASSLAGRGYTF.

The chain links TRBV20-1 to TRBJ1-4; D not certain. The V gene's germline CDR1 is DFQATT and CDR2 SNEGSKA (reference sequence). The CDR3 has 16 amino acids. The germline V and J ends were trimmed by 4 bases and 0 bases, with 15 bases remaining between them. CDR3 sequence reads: CSANHLWLATNEKLFF. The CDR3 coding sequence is TGCAGTGCTAACCACCTTTGGCTGGCAACTAATGAAAAACTGTTTTTT.

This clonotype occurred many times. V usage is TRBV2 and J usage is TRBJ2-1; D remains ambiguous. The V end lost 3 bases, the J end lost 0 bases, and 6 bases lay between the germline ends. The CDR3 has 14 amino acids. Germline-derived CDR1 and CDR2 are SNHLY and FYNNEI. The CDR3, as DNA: TGTGCCAGCAGTGACAGGAGCTCCTACAATGAGCAGTTCTTC. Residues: CASSDRSSYNEQFF.

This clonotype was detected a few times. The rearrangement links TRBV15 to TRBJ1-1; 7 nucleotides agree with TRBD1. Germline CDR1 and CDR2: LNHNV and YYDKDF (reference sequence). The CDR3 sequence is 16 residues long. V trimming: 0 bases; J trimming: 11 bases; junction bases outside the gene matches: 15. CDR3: CATSRDRGPGQPLAFF. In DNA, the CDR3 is TGTGCCACCAGCAGAGACCGAGGACCGGGACAGCCTCTTGCTTTCTTT.

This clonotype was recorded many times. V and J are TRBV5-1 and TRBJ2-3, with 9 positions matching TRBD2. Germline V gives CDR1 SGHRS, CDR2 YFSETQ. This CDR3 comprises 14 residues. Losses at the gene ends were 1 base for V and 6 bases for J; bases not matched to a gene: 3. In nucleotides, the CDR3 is TGCGCCAGCAGCTTGAGTGCGGGAGGGGATACGCAGTATTTT. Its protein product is CASSLSAGGDTQYF.

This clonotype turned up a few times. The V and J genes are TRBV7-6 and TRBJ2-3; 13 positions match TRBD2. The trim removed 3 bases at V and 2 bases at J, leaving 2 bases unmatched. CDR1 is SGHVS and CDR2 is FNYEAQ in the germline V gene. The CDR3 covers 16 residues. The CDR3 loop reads CASSFGLAGDTDTQYF. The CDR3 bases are TGTGCCAGCAGCTTCGGACTAGCGGGAGACACAGATACGCAGTATTTT.

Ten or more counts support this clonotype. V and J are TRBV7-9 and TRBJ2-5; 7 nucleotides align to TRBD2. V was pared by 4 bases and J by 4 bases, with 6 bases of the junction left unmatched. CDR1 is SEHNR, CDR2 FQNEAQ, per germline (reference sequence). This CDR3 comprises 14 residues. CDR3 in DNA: TGTGCCAGCAGCTCGGGACCGGGGGGAGAGACCCAGTACTTC. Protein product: CASSSGPGGETQYF.

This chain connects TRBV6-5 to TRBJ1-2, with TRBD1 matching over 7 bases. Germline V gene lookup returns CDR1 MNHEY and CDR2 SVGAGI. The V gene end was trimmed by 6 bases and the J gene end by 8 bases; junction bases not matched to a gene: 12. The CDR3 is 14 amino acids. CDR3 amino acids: CASRSARDSQGYTF. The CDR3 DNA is TGTGCCAGCAGATCGGCAAGGGACAGCCAGGGCTACACCTTC.

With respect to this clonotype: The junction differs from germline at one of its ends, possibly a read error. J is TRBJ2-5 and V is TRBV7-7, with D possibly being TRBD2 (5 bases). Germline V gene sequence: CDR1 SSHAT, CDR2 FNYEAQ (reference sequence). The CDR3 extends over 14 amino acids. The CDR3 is CASSLGWRQETQYF. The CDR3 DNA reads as TGTGCTAGCAGCTTGGGATGGAGGCAAGAGACCCAGTACTTC.

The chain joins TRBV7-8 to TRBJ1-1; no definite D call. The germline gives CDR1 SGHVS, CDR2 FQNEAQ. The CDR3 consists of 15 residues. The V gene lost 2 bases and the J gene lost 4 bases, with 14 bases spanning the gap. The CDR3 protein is CASSLLAAEGTEAFF. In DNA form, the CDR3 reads TGTGCCAGCAGCTTATTGGCAGCCGAAGGCACTGAAGCTTTCTTT.

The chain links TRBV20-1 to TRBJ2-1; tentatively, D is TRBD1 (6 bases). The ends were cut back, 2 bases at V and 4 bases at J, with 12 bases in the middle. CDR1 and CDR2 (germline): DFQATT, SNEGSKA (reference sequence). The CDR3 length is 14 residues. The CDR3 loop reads CSARYRAPYNEQFF. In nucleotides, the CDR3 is TGCAGTGCTAGATACAGGGCCCCTTACAATGAGCAGTTCTTC.

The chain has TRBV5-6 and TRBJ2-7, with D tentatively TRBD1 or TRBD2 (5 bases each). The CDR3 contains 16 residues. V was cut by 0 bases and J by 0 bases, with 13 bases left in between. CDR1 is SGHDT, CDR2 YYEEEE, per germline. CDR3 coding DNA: TGTGCCAGCAGCTTGGGTAACCCAGGGACCTCCTACGAGCAGTACTTC. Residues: CASSLGNPGTSYEQYF.

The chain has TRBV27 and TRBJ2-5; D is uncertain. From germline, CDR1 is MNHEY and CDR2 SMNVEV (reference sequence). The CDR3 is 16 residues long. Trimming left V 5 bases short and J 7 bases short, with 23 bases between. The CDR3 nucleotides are TGTGCCAGCAGTGACCCCCCCGTCCATGATATCGGGACCCAGTACTTC. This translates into CASSDPPVHDIGTQYF.